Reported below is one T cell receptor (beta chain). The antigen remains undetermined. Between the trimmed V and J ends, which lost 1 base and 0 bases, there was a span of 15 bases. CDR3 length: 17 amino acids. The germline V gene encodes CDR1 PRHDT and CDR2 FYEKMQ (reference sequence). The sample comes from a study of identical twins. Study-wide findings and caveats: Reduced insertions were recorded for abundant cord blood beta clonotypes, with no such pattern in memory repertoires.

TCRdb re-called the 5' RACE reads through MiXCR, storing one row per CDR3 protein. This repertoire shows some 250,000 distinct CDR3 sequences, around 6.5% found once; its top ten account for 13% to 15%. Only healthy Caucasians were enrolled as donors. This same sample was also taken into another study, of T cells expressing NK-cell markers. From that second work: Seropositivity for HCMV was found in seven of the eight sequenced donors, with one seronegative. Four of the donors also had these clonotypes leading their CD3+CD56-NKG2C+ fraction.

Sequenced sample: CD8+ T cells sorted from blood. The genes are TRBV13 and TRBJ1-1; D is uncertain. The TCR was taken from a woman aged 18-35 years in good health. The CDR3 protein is CASSLAGRRYMNTEAFF. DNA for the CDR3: TGTGCCAGCAGCTTAGCCGGCAGGAGGTATATGAACACTGAAGCTTTCTTT.